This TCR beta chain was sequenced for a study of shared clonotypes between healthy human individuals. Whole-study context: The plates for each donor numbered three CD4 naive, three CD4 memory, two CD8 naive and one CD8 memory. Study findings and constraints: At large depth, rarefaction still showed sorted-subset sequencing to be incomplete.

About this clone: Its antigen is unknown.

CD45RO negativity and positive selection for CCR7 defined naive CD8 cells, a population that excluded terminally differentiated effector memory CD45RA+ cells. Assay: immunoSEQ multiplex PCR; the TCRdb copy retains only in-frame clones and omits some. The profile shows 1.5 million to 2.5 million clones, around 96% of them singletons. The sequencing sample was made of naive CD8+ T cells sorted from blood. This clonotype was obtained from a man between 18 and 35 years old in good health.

CDR3 region: CASSDLLAGTVEQFF. CDR3 coding DNA: TGTGCCAGCAGTGATCTCCTAGCGGGAACGGTTGAGCAGTTCTTC. The chain links TRBV2 to TRBJ2-1; 9 positions agree with TRBD2. CDR3 length: 15 residues. The germline CDR1 and CDR2 sequences are SNHLY and FYNNEI. V trimming: 3 bases; J trimming: 9 bases; junction bases outside the gene matches: 9.